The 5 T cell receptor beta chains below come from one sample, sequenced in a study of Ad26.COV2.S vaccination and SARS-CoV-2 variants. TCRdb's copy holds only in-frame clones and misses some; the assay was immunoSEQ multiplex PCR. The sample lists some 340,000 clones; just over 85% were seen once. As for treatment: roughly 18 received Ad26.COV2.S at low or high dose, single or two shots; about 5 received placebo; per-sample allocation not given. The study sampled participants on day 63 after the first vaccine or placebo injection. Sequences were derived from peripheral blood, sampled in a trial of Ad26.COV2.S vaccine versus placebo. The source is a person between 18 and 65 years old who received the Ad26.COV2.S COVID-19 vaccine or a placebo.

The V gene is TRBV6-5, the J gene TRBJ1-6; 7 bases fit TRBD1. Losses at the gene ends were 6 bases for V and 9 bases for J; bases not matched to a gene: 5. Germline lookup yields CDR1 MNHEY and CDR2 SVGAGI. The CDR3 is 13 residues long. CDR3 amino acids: CASRGQTTSPLHF. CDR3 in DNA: TGTGCCAGCAGGGGACAGACTACTTCACCCCTCCACTTT.

The CDR3 region has the DNA TGTGCCAGCAGCTTGGGGGACAGGGGGCTTGAAAAACTGTTTTTT. This gives the protein CASSLGDRGLEKLFF. This chain connects TRBV5-4 to TRBJ1-4, with 12 positions matching TRBD1. V was pared by 0 bases and J by 7 bases, with 1 base of the junction left unmatched. Germline CDR1 is SGHNT and CDR2 is YYREEE (reference sequence). The CDR3 is made up of 15 amino acids. The full variable domain, in which reference TRBV5-4 and TRBJ1-4 provide the parts outside the CDR3, is ETGVTQSPTHLIKTRGQQVTLRCSSQSGHNTVSWYQQALGQGPQFIFQYYREEENGRGNFPPRFSGLQFPNYSSELNVNALELDDSALYLCASSLGDRGLEKLFFGSGTQLSVL.

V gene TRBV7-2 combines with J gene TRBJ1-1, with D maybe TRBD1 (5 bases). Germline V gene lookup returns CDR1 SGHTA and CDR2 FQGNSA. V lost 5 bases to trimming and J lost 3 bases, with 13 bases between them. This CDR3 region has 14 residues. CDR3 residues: CASSPRGGDTEAFF. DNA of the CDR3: TGTGCCAGCAGCCCCCGGGGGGGAGACACTGAAGCTTTCTTT.

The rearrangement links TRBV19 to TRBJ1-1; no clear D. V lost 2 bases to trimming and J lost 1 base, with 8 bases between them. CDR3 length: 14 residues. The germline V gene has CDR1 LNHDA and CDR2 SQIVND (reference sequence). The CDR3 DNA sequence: TGTGCCAGTAGTATATCACAGTGGAACACTGAAGCTTTCTTT. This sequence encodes CASSISQWNTEAFF.

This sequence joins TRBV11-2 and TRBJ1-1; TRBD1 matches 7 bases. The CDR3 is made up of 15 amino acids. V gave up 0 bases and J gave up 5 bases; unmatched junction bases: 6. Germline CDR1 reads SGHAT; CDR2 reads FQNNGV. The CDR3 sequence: CASSLDDREGTEAFF. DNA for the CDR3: TGTGCCAGCAGCTTAGACGACAGGGAAGGTACTGAAGCTTTCTTT.